This is a list of T cell receptor beta chains from one sample in a study of beta chain features in type 1 diabetes. TCRdb's copy holds only in-frame clones and misses some; the assay was immunoSEQ multiplex PCR. The data hold 860,000 or so clones, with about a sixth observed a single time. The specimen sequenced was naive CD4+ T cells from blood. These TCRs come from a woman aged 18-29 years in good health. CDR3s include the opening cysteine and the closing phenylalanine or tryptophan. Each record gives: J gene, D gene, clone size, V gene, CDR3 DNA, CDR3 protein. D genes are given only for firm matches. The size entry is marked missing in some rows and otherwise reads once, few, many or a size class.

J: TRBJ2-5
D: -
size: few
V: TRBV20-1
DNA: TGCAGTGCTATAAAAGAGACCCAGTACTTC
CDR3: CSAIKETQYF

J: TRBJ2-5
D: -
size: few
V: TRBV5-1
DNA: TGCGCCAGCAGCTTGGCCAGTGGAGGGAGAGGAGAGACCCAGTACTTC
CDR3: CASSLASGGRGETQYF

J: TRBJ2-5
D: TRBD1
size: -
V: TRBV6-1
DNA: TGTGCCAGCAGGGGGACAGGCCAAGAGACCCAGTACTTC
CDR3: CASRGTGQETQYF

J: TRBJ2-3
D: TRBD2
size: few
V: TRBV11-2
DNA: TGTGCCAGCAGCTCTTTTAGGCGGGGGGCGGCAGATACGCAGTATTTT
CDR3: CASSSFRRGAADTQYF

J: TRBJ2-1
D: TRBD2
size: -
V: TRBV7-2
DNA: TGTGCCAGCAGCTCCTATCCTTTACTAGCGGGAAGTCAGTTCTTC
CDR3: CASSSYPLLAGSQFF

J: TRBJ1-4
D: TRBD1
size: few
V: TRBV7-9
DNA: TGTGCCAGCAGCTCCTCAGGGGGCGTAGAAAAACTGTTTTTT
CDR3: CASSSSGGVEKLFF

J: TRBJ2-3
D: -
size: few
V: TRBV14
DNA: TGTGCCAGCAGCCAAGACGTTGGACCCTTCGTGCAGTATTTT
CDR3: CASSQDVGPFVQYF

J: TRBJ2-1
D: TRBD1
size: -
V: TRBV6-6
DNA: TGTGCCAGCAGTCCGGACAGGGGTTCCTACAATGAGCAGTTCTTC
CDR3: CASSPDRGSYNEQFF

J: TRBJ1-1
D: -
size: few
V: TRBV2
DNA: TGTGCCAGCAGTGTGCGTACCCAGAACACTGAAGCTTTCTTT
CDR3: CASSVRTQNTEAFF

J: TRBJ2-5
D: -
size: -
V: TRBV7-2
DNA: TGTGCCAGCAGCTCCGGGACCTTGGCAGAGACCCAGTACTTC
CDR3: CASSSGTLAETQYF

J: TRBJ2-5
D: TRBD1
size: -
V: TRBV10-3
DNA: TGTGCCATCAGGGACGGGACAGGTCAAGAGACCCAGTACTTC
CDR3: CAIRDGTGQETQYF

J: TRBJ2-1
D: -
size: -
V: TRBV7-9
DNA: TGTGCCAGCAGCCGCCGAAGGACAAACTCCTACAATGAGCAGTTCTTC
CDR3: CASSRRRTNSYNEQFF

J: TRBJ2-7
D: TRBD2
size: -
V: TRBV6-1
DNA: TGTGCCAGCAGTGTCCGGGAGGGGACCTACGAGCAGTACTTC
CDR3: CASSVREGTYEQYF

J: TRBJ2-7
D: -
size: few
V: TRBV4-3
DNA: TGCGCCAGCAGCCAAGCCCTACCCTACGAGCAGTACTTC
CDR3: CASSQALPYEQYF

J: TRBJ2-6
D: TRBD1
size: few
V: TRBV19
DNA: TGTGCCAGTAGTACCTTGGGACAGGGGAGTACGGGGGCCAACGTCCTGACTTTC
CDR3: CASSTLGQGSTGANVLTF

J: TRBJ1-1
D: -
size: few
V: TRBV18
DNA: TGTGCCAGCTCACGGGCGGTGGAGGGCACTGAAGCTTTCTTT
CDR3: CASSRAVEGTEAFF

J: TRBJ1-5
D: TRBD1
size: few
V: TRBV19
DNA: TGTGCCAGTAGTATAGAAGGGCGGACAGGTGCCCAGCATTTT
CDR3: CASSIEGRTGAQHF

J: TRBJ1-5
D: -
size: few
V: TRBV19
DNA: TGTGCCAGTAGTCTTGGTGGGACGCGCAATCAGCCCCAGCATTTT
CDR3: CASSLGGTRNQPQHF

J: TRBJ2-2
D: -
size: few
V: TRBV4-3
DNA: TGCGCCAGCAGCCAGCTGACAGGTACCGGGGAGCTGTTTTTT
CDR3: CASSQLTGTGELFF

J: TRBJ2-7
D: TRBD2
size: few
V: TRBV9
DNA: TGTGCCAGCAGCGAGGGACTAGCGGGCTACTACGAGCAGTACTTC
CDR3: CASSEGLAGYYEQYF

J: TRBJ1-5
D: -
size: -
V: TRBV2
DNA: TGTGCCAGCAGTGAATATATTTATAGCAATCAGCCCCAGCATTTT
CDR3: CASSEYIYSNQPQHF

J: TRBJ1-4
D: TRBD1
size: -
V: TRBV13
DNA: TGTGCCAGCAGCCGGGACAGGGAAAATGAAAAACTGTTTTTT
CDR3: CASSRDRENEKLFF

J: TRBJ2-2
D: -
size: -
V: TRBV6-6
DNA: TGTGCCAGCAGTTACTACGGACGTGACACCGGGGAGCTGTTTTTT
CDR3: CASSYYGRDTGELFF

J: TRBJ2-1
D: TRBD2
size: few
V: TRBV5-1
DNA: TGCGCCAGCAGCTCGACTAGCGGGCTCCACAATGAGCAGTTCTTC
CDR3: CASSSTSGLHNEQFF

J: TRBJ1-2
D: -
size: -
V: TRBV19
DNA: TGTGCCAGCAGCCGAGGTTTGGGGGGCGGAGGCTACACCTTC
CDR3: CASSRGLGGGGYTF

J: TRBJ2-1
D: -
size: -
V: TRBV18
DNA: TGTGCCAGCTCAACAAGGACTACCTCCAATGAGCAGTTCTTC
CDR3: CASSTRTTSNEQFF

J: TRBJ2-2
D: -
size: few
V: TRBV7-9
DNA: TGTGCCAGCAGCCCTTATAGGACCCTCCAGAACACCGGGGAGCTGTTTTTT
CDR3: CASSPYRTLQNTGELFF

J: TRBJ2-7
D: -
size: few
V: TRBV10-3
DNA: TGTGCCATCAGTGAGCAGACAGGCTACGAGCAGTACTTC
CDR3: CAISEQTGYEQYF

J: TRBJ2-7
D: TRBD1
size: -
V: TRBV28
DNA: TGTGCCAGCGAAGTACCGGGACAGGGCCACGAGCAGTACTTC
CDR3: CASEVPGQGHEQYF

J: TRBJ2-5
D: TRBD1
size: few
V: TRBV2
DNA: TGTGCCACCCAGACAGGGTTCGGAGAGACCCAGTACTTC
CDR3: CATQTGFGETQYF

J: TRBJ2-3
D: -
size: -
V: TRBV5-1
DNA: TGCGCCAGCAGCTTTCTGAGGCTAGAAACAGATACGCAGTATTTT
CDR3: CASSFLRLETDTQYF

J: TRBJ1-2
D: TRBD1
size: -
V: TRBV29-1
DNA: TGCAGCGTAGAAGGTGGGACAGGGAATTCGGGCTACACCTTC
CDR3: CSVEGGTGNSGYTF

J: TRBJ2-4
D: -
size: few
V: TRBV20-1
DNA: TGCAGCAAGGGGTTTTTGGACATTCAGTACTTC
CDR3: CSKGFLDIQYF

J: TRBJ2-5
D: -
size: -
V: TRBV2
DNA: TGTGCCAGCAGGCCGGGGGCTCGAGAGACCCAGTACTTC
CDR3: CASRPGARETQYF

J: TRBJ2-1
D: TRBD2
size: -
V: TRBV6-1
DNA: TGTGCCAGCAGTGATCAACCGGGACTAGCGGAGCAGTTCTTC
CDR3: CASSDQPGLAEQFF

J: TRBJ1-5
D: TRBD1
size: few
V: TRBV5-6
DNA: TGTGCCAGCAGCCCGGTCCGGGACAGGGGCGACTTTCAGCCCCAGCATTTT
CDR3: CASSPVRDRGDFQPQHF

J: TRBJ2-1
D: -
size: few
V: TRBV5-6
DNA: TGTGCCAGCAGCTTTACGACTAGAAACTACAATGAGCAGTTCTTC
CDR3: CASSFTTRNYNEQFF